These 18 T cell receptor beta chains were all obtained from the same sample, sequenced in a study of shared clonotypes between healthy human individuals. Sequencing was performed with immunoSEQ multiplex PCR; in TCRdb, only in-frame clones are kept and a portion is missing. The sample has 2 million to 3 million clones; approximately 93% are singletons. What was sequenced was naive CD4+ T cells from PBMCs. Subset denoted: CD45RA+ positively selected. These receptors all come from a man in his late teens or twenties in good health. Some clones in this sample may be carry-over from other donors' samples.

The chain joins TRBV5-1 to TRBJ2-3; 9 positions agree with TRBD1. Germline CDR1 and CDR2: SGHRS and YFSETQ. V was clipped by 4 bases and J by 2 bases; unmatched bases: 8. The CDR3 is 16 amino acids. CDR3 bases: TGCGCCAGCAGCCCTGACGGGACAGGGAACACAGATACGCAGTATTTT. This gives the protein CASSPDGTGNTDTQYF.

The rearrangement joins TRBV30 to TRBJ2-3; possible D gene TRBD1, 6 bases. Deletions cut 4 bases from V and 0 bases from J, with 14 bases between. The CDR3 is 15 residues long. The germline gives CDR1 GTSNPN, CDR2 SVGIG (reference sequence). In DNA form, the CDR3 reads TGTGCCTGGAATCAGGGGCGGGCAAGCACAGATACGCAGTATTTT. Its translation: CAWNQGRASTDTQYF.

This chain links TRBV19 with TRBJ2-2; D ambiguous. The germline gives CDR1 LNHDA, CDR2 SQIVND (reference sequence). There are 15 residues in the CDR3. V gave up 3 bases and J gave up 6 bases, with 14 bases separating them. CDR3 region: CASSMGKGYAGELFF. DNA for the CDR3: TGTGCCAGTAGTATGGGGAAGGGATACGCCGGGGAGCTGTTTTTT. Full variable domain (rest looked up from reference TRBV19 and TRBJ2-2): DGGITQSPKYLFRKEGQNVTLSCEQNLNHDAMYWYRQDPGQGLRLIYYSQIVNDFQKGDIAEGYSVSREKKESFPLTVTSAQKNPTAFYLCASSMGKGYAGELFFGEGSRLTVL.

The J gene is TRBJ2-7, the V gene TRBV6-6; 11 bases line up with TRBD1. V was pared by 5 bases and J by 4 bases, with 4 bases of the junction left unmatched. The CDR3 totals 14 residues. Germline assignment: CDR1 MNHNY and CDR2 SVGAGI (reference sequence). The CDR3, as DNA: TGTGCCAGCAGTGTGGACAGGGGGCGTTACGAGCAGTACTTC. Its protein is CASSVDRGRYEQYF.

The rearrangement joins TRBV29-1 to TRBJ1-6, with a possible D match to TRBD1 (5 bases). Per germline, CDR1 SQVTM and CDR2 ANQGSEA. This CDR3 contains 14 residues. The V and J ends lost 4 bases and 5 bases respectively, with 12 bases between them. CDR3 DNA sequence: TGCAGCGTTGTAGGGACTCCCGATAATTCACCCCTCCACTTT. This gives the protein CSVVGTPDNSPLHF. The whole variable domain, remainder taken from reference TRBV29-1 and TRBJ1-6, is SAVISQKPSRDICQRGTSLTIQCQVDSQVTMMFWYRQQPGQSLTLIATANQGSEATYESGFVIDKFPISRPNLTFSTLTVSNMSPEDSSIYLCSVVGTPDNSPLHFGNGTRLTVT.

The gene calls are TRBV25-1 and TRBJ1-1; no definite D call. CDR3 size: 13 residues. Germline V CDR1 and CDR2: MGHDK, SYGVNS. Trimming stripped 3 bases from V and 7 bases from J, with 12 bases between. The DNA of the CDR3 is TGTGCCAGCAGTGATTCCCGGAAGTTTGAAGCTTTCTTT. Its protein is CASSDSRKFEAFF.

The chain couples TRBV9 to TRBJ1-1; TRBD1 matches 7 bases. This CDR3 has 14 amino acids. J lost 5 bases, V lost 0 bases, and 4 bases had no gene match. Germline V gene lookup returns CDR1 SGDLS and CDR2 YYNGEE. CDR3 nucleotide sequence: TGTGCCAGCAGCGTAGATTCAGGGGGAACTGAAGCTTTCTTT. Translated: CASSVDSGGTEAFF. The full variable domain, its missing parts supplied by reference TRBV9 and TRBJ1-1, is DSGVTQTPKHLITATGQRVTLRCSPRSGDLSVYWYQQSLDQGLQFLIQYYNGEERAKGNILERFSAQQFPDLHSELNLSSLELGDSALYFCASSVDSGGTEAFFGQGTRLTVV.

This chain links TRBV28 with TRBJ1-3; D call uncertain. The CDR3 spans 12 residues. Germline CDR1 MDHEN, CDR2 SYDVKM. Between the trimmed V and J ends, which lost 4 bases and 11 bases, there was a span of 12 bases. The DNA of the CDR3 is TGTGCCAGCAGTTCAGAGGACCGTCCCATATATTTT. This encodes CASSSEDRPIYF.

Of note for this clone: The same CDR3 arises from other DNA sequences in this sample as well. This chain links TRBV18 with TRBJ1-2; D remains ambiguous. V dropped 0 bases and J dropped 4 bases, with 9 bases sitting between them. The CDR3 covers 14 residues. Germline CDR1 KGHSH, CDR2 LQKENI. The CDR3 here is CASSPPAGSYGYTF. The CDR3 DNA sequence: TGTGCCAGCTCACCACCGGCAGGTTCCTATGGCTACACCTTC.

The rearrangement uses TRBV7-3 and TRBJ2-1; 8 nucleotides agree with TRBD2. Losses at the gene ends were 5 bases for V and 5 bases for J; bases not matched to a gene: 8. Germline V CDR1 and CDR2: SGHTA, FQGTGA. This CDR3 has 15 residues. CDR3 in amino acids: CASSPTSGSNNEQFF. The CDR3 nucleotides read TGTGCCAGCAGCCCCACAAGCGGGAGTAACAATGAGCAGTTCTTC.

V is TRBV7-3 and J is TRBJ1-2; 9 bases are shared with TRBD1. Germline CDR1 and CDR2: SGHTA and FQGTGA. CDR3 length: 15 residues. J was trimmed by 4 bases and V by 5 bases; bases with no gene match: 8. The CDR3: CASSPQGAGPYGYTF. DNA of the CDR3: TGTGCCAGCAGCCCACAGGGGGCGGGTCCCTATGGCTACACCTTC. The variable domain in full, with the rest retrieved from reference TRBV7-3 and TRBJ1-2, is GAGVSQTPSNKVTEKGKYVELRCDPISGHTALYWYRQSLGQGPEFLIYFQGTGAADDSGLPNDRFFAVRPEGSVSTLKIQRTERGDSAVYLCASSPQGAGPYGYTFGSGTRLTVV.

This clone appeared a few times. The V gene is TRBV18, the J gene TRBJ1-5; no clear D. CDR3 size: 12 residues. V gave up 2 bases and J gave up 11 bases, with 10 bases separating them. Per germline, CDR1 KGHSH and CDR2 LQKENI. This chain's CDR3 is CASSPSGSTQHF. The CDR3 coding sequence is TGTGCCAGCTCACCATCTGGATCGACCCAGCATTTT.

This clone has a handful of counts. The J gene is TRBJ1-1, the V gene TRBV4-2; no firm D call. V was pared by 4 bases and J by 10 bases, with 22 bases between. The CDR3 is 15 amino acids. The germline V gene encodes CDR1 LGHNA and CDR2 YNFKEQ. The CDR3 loop is CASSPLGGGLVAAFF. CDR3 coding DNA: TGTGCCAGCAGCCCACTTGGAGGAGGGCTGGTGGCAGCTTTCTTT.

V is TRBV30 and J is TRBJ2-1, with TRBD2 identical over 12 bases. This CDR3 has 16 amino acids. Germline V gene sequence: CDR1 GTSNPN, CDR2 SVGIG (reference sequence). The J segment lost 6 bases and the V segment lost 0 bases, leaving 6 bases of the junction unmatched. CDR3 in amino acids: CAWSVSSGRAINEQFF. DNA of the CDR3: TGTGCCTGGAGTGTGTCTAGCGGGAGGGCAATCAATGAGCAGTTCTTC.

The chain employs TRBV28 and TRBJ2-7; 8 nucleotides match TRBD2. Trimming took 3 bases from V and 3 from J; bases not matched to a gene: 10. Germline V gene lookup returns CDR1 MDHEN and CDR2 SYDVKM. The CDR3 loop spans 16 amino acids. In DNA form, the CDR3 reads TGTGCCAGCAGTTTTCTGCTGCTAGCGGGTCTCTACGAGCAGTACTTC. It codes for CASSFLLLAGLYEQYF.

This rearrangement joins TRBV5-1 to TRBJ2-7; TRBD2 aligns across 12 bases. V shed 3 bases and J 6 bases; nucleotides not matched to a gene: 7. The germline gives CDR1 SGHRS, CDR2 YFSETQ. The CDR3 runs 15 residues. In DNA form, the CDR3 reads TGCGCCAGCAGCTCTTGGACTAGCGGGATTGGCGAGCAGTACTTC. This encodes CASSSWTSGIGEQYF. Full variable domain (remainder filled in from reference TRBV5-1 and TRBJ2-7): KAGVTQTPRYLIKTRGQQVTLSCSPISGHRSVSWYQQTPGQGLQFLFEYFSETQRNKGNFPGRFSGRQFSNSRSEMNVSTLELGDSALYLCASSSWTSGIGEQYFGPGTRLTVT.

The chain links TRBV2 to TRBJ2-7; no reliable D call. The CDR3 covers 12 residues. The germline V gene has CDR1 SNHLY and CDR2 FYNNEI. V lost 6 bases and J 3 bases, leaving 9 bases between the germline ends. CDR3 sequence: CASRERRYEQYF. The DNA for the CDR3 is TGTGCCAGCAGGGAACGACGCTACGAGCAGTACTTC.

The genes are TRBV5-3 and TRBJ1-3; D is ambiguous. TRBV5-3 falls under the ORF class, with uncertain function. This CDR3 spans 16 amino acids. Trimming removed 1 base at V and 0 bases at J, with 11 bases between. Here the CDR3 DNA reads TGTGCCAGAAGCTTGTGTCCATGGAGCTCTGGAAACACCATATATTTT. Translating gives CARSLCPWSSGNTIYF.